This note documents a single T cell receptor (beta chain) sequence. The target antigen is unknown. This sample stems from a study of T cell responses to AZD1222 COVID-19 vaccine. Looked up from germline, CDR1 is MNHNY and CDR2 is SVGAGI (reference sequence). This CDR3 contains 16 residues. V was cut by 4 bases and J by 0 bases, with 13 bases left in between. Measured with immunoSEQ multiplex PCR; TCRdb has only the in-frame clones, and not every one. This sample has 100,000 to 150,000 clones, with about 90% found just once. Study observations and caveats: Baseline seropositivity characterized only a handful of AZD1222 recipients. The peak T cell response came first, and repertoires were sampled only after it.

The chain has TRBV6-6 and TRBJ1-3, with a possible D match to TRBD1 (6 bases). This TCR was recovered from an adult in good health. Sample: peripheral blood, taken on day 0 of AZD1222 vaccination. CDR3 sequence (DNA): TGTGCCAGCAGTTTTGACAGGTCCAGCTCTGGAAACACCATATATTTT. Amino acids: CASSFDRSSSGNTIYF.